Sequencing of this T cell receptor beta chain was carried out in a study of shared clonotypes between healthy human individuals. Whole-study results and caveats: Across a handful of donors, naive CD4 shared roughly 5%, naive CD8 more than 3%, memory CD4 2% to 2.5%, memory CD8 around 0.42%.

V was clipped by 3 bases and J by 2 bases; unmatched bases: 9. This CDR3 contains 16 residues. CDR1 is SGHNT and CDR2 is YYREEE in the germline V gene (reference sequence). Naive CD8 cells lacked CD45RO and underwent positive selection for CCR7, leaving out terminally differentiated effector memory CD45RA+ cells. Donors comprised only Caucasian adults living in Nashville, Tennessee. Each sorted subset replicate got 200 ng genomic DNA, about 33,000 genomes. Sequencing used immunoSEQ multiplex PCR; TCRdb keeps in-frame clones, though not all of them. The repertoire includes around 600,000 clones, about 95% of them detected once, and 0.11% sits in the top ten. With regard to this clone: Its cognate antigen is unknown.

This TCR came from a woman aged 25 to 39 in good health. Sequencing was done on a sample of naive CD8+ T cells sorted from blood. The V gene is TRBV5-4, the J gene TRBJ2-7; 9 bases fit TRBD1. The CDR3 DNA follows: TGTGCCAGCAGCTCTTTAGGGACAGGGATTACCTACGAGCAGTACTTC. Residues: CASSSLGTGITYEQYF.